This TCR beta chain was recovered during a study of memory CD8 T cells in hepatitis C reinfection. Study-level background: After reinfection, a couple of primary-infection resolvers became chronically infected.

Data came from immunoSEQ multiplex PCR; TCRdb stores just in-frame clones and leaves some out. The top ten hold 1% of the sample, which has over 50,000 clones, roughly 91% seen once. As to time point: pre-reinfection, 55 to 20 weeks before reinfection detection. Sorted cells were sequenced directly ex vivo without any in vitro expansion. Sequenced material: naive CD8+ T cells sorted from blood. This clonotype was sampled from a man aged 18 to 30 with hepatitis C virus infection.

The CDR3 loop reads CASSNKYNEQFF. The CDR3 DNA follows: TGTGCCAGCAGCAACAAATACAATGAGCAGTTCTTC. The chain has TRBV7-9 and TRBJ2-1; D uncertain. Germline V gene data show CDR1 as SEHNR and CDR2 as FQNEAQ (reference sequence). This CDR3 has 12 amino acids. The V end lost 5 bases, the J end lost 4 bases, and 6 bases lay between the germline ends.